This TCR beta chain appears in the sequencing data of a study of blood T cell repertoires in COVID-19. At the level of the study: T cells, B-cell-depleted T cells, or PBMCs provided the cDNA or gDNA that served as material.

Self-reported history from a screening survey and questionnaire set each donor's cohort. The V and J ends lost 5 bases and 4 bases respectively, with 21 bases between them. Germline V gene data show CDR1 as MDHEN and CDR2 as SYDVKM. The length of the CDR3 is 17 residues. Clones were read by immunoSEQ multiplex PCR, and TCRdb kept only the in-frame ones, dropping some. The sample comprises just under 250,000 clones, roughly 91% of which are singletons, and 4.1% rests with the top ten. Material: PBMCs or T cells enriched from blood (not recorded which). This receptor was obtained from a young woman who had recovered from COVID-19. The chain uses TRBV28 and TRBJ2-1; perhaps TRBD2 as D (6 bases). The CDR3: CASSGPEGPLLYNEQFF. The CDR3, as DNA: TGTGCCAGCAGTGGCCCGGAGGGTCCTTTACTTTACAATGAGCAGTTCTTC.